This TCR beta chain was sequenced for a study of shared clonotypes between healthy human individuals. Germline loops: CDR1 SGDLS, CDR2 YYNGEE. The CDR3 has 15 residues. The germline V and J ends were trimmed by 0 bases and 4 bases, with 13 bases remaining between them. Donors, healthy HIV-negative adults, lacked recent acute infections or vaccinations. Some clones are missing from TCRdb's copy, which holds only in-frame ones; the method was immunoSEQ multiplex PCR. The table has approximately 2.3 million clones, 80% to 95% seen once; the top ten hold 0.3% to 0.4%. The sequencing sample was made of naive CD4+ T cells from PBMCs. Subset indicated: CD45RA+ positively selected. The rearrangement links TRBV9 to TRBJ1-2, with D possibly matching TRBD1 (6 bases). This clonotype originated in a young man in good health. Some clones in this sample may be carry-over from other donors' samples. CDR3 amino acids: CASSVGQAYGYGYTF. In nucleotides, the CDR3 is TGTGCCAGCAGCGTAGGACAGGCTTATGGCTATGGCTACACCTTC.